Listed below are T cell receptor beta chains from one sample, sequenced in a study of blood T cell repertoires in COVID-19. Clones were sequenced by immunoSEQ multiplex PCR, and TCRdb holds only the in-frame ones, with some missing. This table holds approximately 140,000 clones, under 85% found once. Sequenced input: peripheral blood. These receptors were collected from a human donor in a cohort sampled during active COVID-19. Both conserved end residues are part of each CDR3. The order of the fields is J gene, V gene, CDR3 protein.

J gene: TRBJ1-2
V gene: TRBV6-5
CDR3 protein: CASSPVGQGARGYTF

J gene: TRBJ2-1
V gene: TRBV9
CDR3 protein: CASSATGNEYNEQFF

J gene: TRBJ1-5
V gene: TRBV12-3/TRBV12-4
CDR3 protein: CASRRGSNQPQHF

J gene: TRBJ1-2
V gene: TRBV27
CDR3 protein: CASSSGSGTSSSGSLGYTF

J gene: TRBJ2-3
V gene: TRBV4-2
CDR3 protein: CASSQVLAGGPDTQYF

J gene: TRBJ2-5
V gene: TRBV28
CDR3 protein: CASSVPGGGQETQYF

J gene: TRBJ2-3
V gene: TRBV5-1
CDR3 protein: CASSLEGLAGGITDTQYF

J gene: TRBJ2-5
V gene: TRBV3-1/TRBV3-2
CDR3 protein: CASSPGLAGDFQETQYF

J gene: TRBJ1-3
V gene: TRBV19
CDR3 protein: CASRETALRNTIYF

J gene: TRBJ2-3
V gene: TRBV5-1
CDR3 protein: CASSLGLAADTQYF

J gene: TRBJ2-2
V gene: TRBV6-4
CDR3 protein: CASSDPGQGPNTGELFF

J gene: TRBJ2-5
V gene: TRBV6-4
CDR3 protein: CASSDAGPGRETQYF

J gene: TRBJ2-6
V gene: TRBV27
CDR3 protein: CASSSSGGPHNGANVLTF

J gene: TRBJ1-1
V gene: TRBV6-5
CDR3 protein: CASRREEMATEAFF

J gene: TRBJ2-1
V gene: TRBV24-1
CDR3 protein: CATSGTGRTYNEQFF

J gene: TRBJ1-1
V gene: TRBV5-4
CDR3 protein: CASSPGVNTEAFF

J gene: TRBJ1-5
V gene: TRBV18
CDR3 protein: CASSPQGGQGFLSQPQHF

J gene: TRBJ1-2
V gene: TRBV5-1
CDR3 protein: CASSIRTGAYGYTF

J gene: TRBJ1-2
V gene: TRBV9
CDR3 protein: CASSVWTGDITF

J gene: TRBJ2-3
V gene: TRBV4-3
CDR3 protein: CASSQELAGGPDTQYF

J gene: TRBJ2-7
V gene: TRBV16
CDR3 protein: CASSQSNTARGYEQYF

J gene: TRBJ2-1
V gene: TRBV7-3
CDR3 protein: CASSLDSGTRRNEQFF

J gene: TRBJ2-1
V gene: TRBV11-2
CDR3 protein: CASSLDRAETNEQFF

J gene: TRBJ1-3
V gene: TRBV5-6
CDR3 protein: CASSGYRGNRNTIYF

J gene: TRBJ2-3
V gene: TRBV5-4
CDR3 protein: CASSLGTGRGRDTQYF

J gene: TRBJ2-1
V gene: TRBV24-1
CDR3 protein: CATSDSLAGGSNEQFF

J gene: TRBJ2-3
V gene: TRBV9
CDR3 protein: CASSALAGGTDTQYF

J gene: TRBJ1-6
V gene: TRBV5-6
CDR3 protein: CASSLALEKNSPLHF

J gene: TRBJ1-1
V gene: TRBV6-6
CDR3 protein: CASSYIRAGLVVWAFF

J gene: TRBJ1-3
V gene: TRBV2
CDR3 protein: CASRTDQGRSSGNTIYF

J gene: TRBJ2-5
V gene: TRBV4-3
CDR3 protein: CASSQEHHSQETQYF

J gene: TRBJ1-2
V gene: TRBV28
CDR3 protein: CASSLTGSARVWDYGYTF

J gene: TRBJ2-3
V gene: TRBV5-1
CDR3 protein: CASSLLAGGRPSTDTQYF

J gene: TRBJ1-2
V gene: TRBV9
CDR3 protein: CASSGRGLYGYTF

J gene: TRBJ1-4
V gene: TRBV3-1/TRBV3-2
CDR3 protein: CASSQEGQAINEKLFF

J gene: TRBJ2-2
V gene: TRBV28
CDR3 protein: CASTPTRQGSTGELFF

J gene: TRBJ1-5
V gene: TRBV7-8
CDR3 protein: CASSLKRDQPQHF

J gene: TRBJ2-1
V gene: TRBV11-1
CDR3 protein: CASSPTSGVRNEQFF

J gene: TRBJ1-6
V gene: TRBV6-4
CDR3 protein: CASSDTENSPLHF

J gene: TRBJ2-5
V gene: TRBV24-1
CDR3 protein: CATDSGTGAQETQYF

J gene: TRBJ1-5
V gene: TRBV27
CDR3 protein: CASSPGTGGSQPQHF